A selection of T cell receptor beta chains follows, all from one sample in a study of T cells in localized non-small cell lung cancer. Here immunoSEQ multiplex PCR was the method, and the copy in TCRdb shows in-frame clones only, minus some. The sample yields about 19,000 clones, 75% to 85% seen once. The sequenced sample was peripheral blood, obtained before any cancer treatment. The source of these receptors is a man aged 40-75 years with stage I lung adenocarcinoma. CDR3s include the opening cysteine and the closing phenylalanine or tryptophan. D genes are given only for firm matches. Not every row has a clone size; where given, it reads once, few, many or a size class.

length: 15; V: TRBV4-1; D: TRBD2; size: NA; J: TRBJ2-7; CDR3: CASSQNSGMDYEQYF; DNA: TGCGCCAGCAGCCAAAATAGCGGGATGGACTACGAGCAGTACTTC
length: 16; V: TRBV21-1; D: NA; size: NA; J: TRBJ2-1; CDR3: CASSPRDRGRGNEQFF; DNA: TGTGCCAGCAGCCCACGGGACAGGGGGCGGGGAAATGAGCAGTTCTTC
length: 14; V: TRBV6-5; D: NA; size: NA; J: TRBJ2-7; CDR3: CASSYIVGGGEQYF; DNA: TGTGCCAGCAGTTACATTGTGGGAGGAGGTGAGCAGTACTTC
length: 18; V: TRBV14; D: NA; size: NA; J: TRBJ2-7; CDR3: CASSQDETPPKSPYEQYF; DNA: TGTGCCAGCAGCCAAGATGAGACACCTCCTAAGAGCCCCTACGAGCAGTACTTC
length: 16; V: TRBV27; D: NA; size: NA; J: TRBJ2-2; CDR3: CASSSAWGPHTGELFF; DNA: TGTGCCAGCAGTTCCGCCTGGGGGCCCCACACCGGGGAGCTGTTTTTT
length: 14; V: TRBV10-3; D: TRBD2; size: NA; J: TRBJ2-1; CDR3: CAISGTGLANEQFF; DNA: TGTGCCATCAGCGGCACGGGACTAGCGAATGAGCAGTTCTTC
length: 12; V: TRBV10-2; D: NA; size: NA; J: TRBJ2-7; CDR3: CASSEETYEQYF; DNA: TGCGCCAGCAGCGAAGAGACCTACGAGCAGTACTTC
length: 20; V: TRBV7-3; D: TRBD1; size: few; J: TRBJ2-6; CDR3: CASSNPQGALPFSGANVLTF; DNA: TGTGCCAGCAGCAATCCTCAGGGGGCCCTACCCTTCTCTGGGGCCAACGTCCTGACTTTC
length: 14; V: TRBV6-5; D: NA; size: NA; J: TRBJ2-2; CDR3: CASSSLGGSGELFF; DNA: TGTGCCAGCAGTTCCCTGGGGGGCTCCGGGGAGCTGTTTTTT
length: 18; V: TRBV21-1; D: NA; size: NA; J: TRBJ1-4; CDR3: CASSKGGPRGTTNEKLFF; DNA: TGTGCCAGCAGCAAAGGCGGGCCACGCGGAACAACTAATGAAAAACTGTTTTTT
length: 14; V: TRBV10-2; D: TRBD2; size: NA; J: TRBJ2-1; CDR3: CASSEGLAGREQFF; DNA: TGCGCCAGCAGTGAAGGGCTAGCGGGTAGAGAGCAGTTCTTC
length: 14; V: TRBV10-3; D: NA; size: NA; J: TRBJ2-2; CDR3: CAISEGGNTGELFF; DNA: TGTGCCATCAGTGAAGGGGGAAACACCGGGGAGCTGTTTTTT
length: 15; V: TRBV28; D: NA; size: NA; J: TRBJ1-5; CDR3: CASIFGGSGVQPQHF; DNA: TGTGCCAGCATCTTTGGTGGGTCTGGGGTCCAGCCCCAGCATTTT
length: 14; V: TRBV29-1; D: TRBD1; size: NA; J: TRBJ2-5; CDR3: CSPFQTGTEETQYF; DNA: TGCAGCCCCTTTCAGACAGGGACGGAAGAGACCCAGTACTTC
length: 14; V: TRBV6-5; D: NA; size: NA; J: TRBJ2-3; CDR3: CASSYSASTDTQYF; DNA: TGTGCCAGCAGTTACTCAGCTAGCACAGATACGCAGTATTTT
length: 14; V: TRBV5-1; D: TRBD1; size: NA; J: TRBJ1-1; CDR3: CASSPWTGRTEAFF; DNA: TGCGCCAGCAGCCCGTGGACAGGGAGGACTGAAGCTTTCTTT
length: 11; V: TRBV27; D: NA; size: NA; J: TRBJ1-1; CDR3: CASNGAPEAFF; DNA: TGTGCCAGCAACGGGGCGCCTGAAGCTTTCTTT
length: 16; V: TRBV9; D: TRBD2; size: NA; J: TRBJ2-5; CDR3: CASSDQRTSEAETQYF; DNA: TGTGCCAGCAGCGATCAAAGGACTAGCGAAGCGGAGACCCAGTACTTC
length: 16; V: TRBV7-2; D: NA; size: NA; J: TRBJ2-3; CDR3: CASSPPLAVGTDTQYF; DNA: TGTGCCAGCAGCCCCCCGCTGGCCGTCGGCACAGATACGCAGTATTTT
length: 12; V: TRBV28; D: NA; size: NA; J: TRBJ2-7; CDR3: CASSSGLYEQYF; DNA: TGTGCCAGCAGTTCCGGACTCTACGAGCAGTACTTC
length: 16; V: TRBV21-1; D: NA; size: NA; J: TRBJ2-7; CDR3: CASSKDGQLDSYEQYF; DNA: TGTGCCAGCAGCAAAGACGGACAGCTTGATTCCTACGAGCAGTACTTC
length: 14; V: TRBV5-4; D: NA; size: few; J: TRBJ2-3; CDR3: CASSSGLNTDTQYF; DNA: TGTGCCAGCAGCTCGGGACTCAATACGGATACGCAGTATTTT
length: 16; V: TRBV5-1; D: TRBD1; size: NA; J: TRBJ1-6; CDR3: CASSRGQGAVNSPLHF; DNA: TGCGCCAGCAGCCGAGGACAGGGGGCCGTTAATTCACCCCTCCACTTT
length: 13; V: TRBV6-5; D: NA; size: NA; J: TRBJ1-5; CDR3: CASSWDRNQPQHF; DNA: TGTGCCAGCAGTTGGGACCGTAATCAGCCCCAGCATTTT
length: 13; V: TRBV2; D: NA; size: NA; J: TRBJ1-1; CDR3: CASGKERNTEAFF; DNA: TGTGCCAGCGGGAAAGAACGGAACACTGAAGCTTTCTTT
length: 16; V: TRBV5-4; D: NA; size: NA; J: TRBJ2-1; CDR3: CASSLAGPNSYNEQFF; DNA: TGTGCCAGCAGCTTGGCTGGGCCCAATTCCTACAATGAGCAGTTCTTC
length: 18; V: TRBV15; D: NA; size: NA; J: TRBJ2-1; CDR3: CATSRAGDQLSSYNEQFF; DNA: TGTGCCACCAGCAGAGCCGGGGACCAGCTCAGCTCCTACAATGAGCAGTTCTTC
length: 13; V: TRBV6-5; D: NA; size: NA; J: TRBJ1-3; CDR3: CASRQGSGNTIYF; DNA: TGTGCCAGCAGACAGGGCTCTGGAAACACCATATATTTT
length: 12; V: TRBV30; D: NA; size: NA; J: TRBJ2-1; CDR3: CAWSNVLGEQFF; DNA: TGTGCCTGGAGTAATGTCCTGGGAGAGCAGTTCTTC
length: 16; V: TRBV5-8; D: TRBD1; size: NA; J: TRBJ2-5; CDR3: CASSSGQATYQETQYF; DNA: TGTGCCAGCAGCTCCGGACAGGCCACGTACCAAGAGACCCAGTACTTC
length: 12; V: TRBV30; D: NA; size: NA; J: TRBJ2-1; CDR3: CAWAPGGYEQFF; DNA: TGTGCCTGGGCCCCCGGGGGATATGAGCAGTTCTTC
length: 10; V: TRBV20-1; D: NA; size: few; J: TRBJ1-1; CDR3: CSDVNTEAFF; DNA: TGCAGTGACGTGAACACTGAAGCTTTCTTT
length: 11; V: TRBV25-1; D: TRBD2; size: NA; J: TRBJ2-1; CDR3: CAMGLADEQFF; DNA: TGTGCCATGGGACTAGCGGATGAGCAGTTCTTC
length: 13; V: TRBV5-1; D: NA; size: NA; J: TRBJ1-1; CDR3: CASSFWGNTEAFF; DNA: TGCGCCAGCAGCTTTTGGGGGAACACTGAAGCTTTCTTT
length: 14; V: TRBV28; D: NA; size: NA; J: TRBJ2-7; CDR3: CASSNRDLDLVQYF; DNA: TGTGCCAGCAGTAACCGGGACCTAGATTTGGTGCAGTACTTC
length: 11; V: TRBV25-1; D: TRBD1; size: NA; J: TRBJ2-7; CDR3: CALGQANEQYF; DNA: TGTGCCTTGGGACAGGCCAACGAGCAGTACTTC
length: 15; V: TRBV27; D: NA; size: once; J: TRBJ2-3; CDR3: CASTRGGFFTDTQYF; DNA: TGTGCCAGCACTCGGGGAGGATTTTTCACAGATACGCAGTATTTT
length: 19; V: TRBV9; D: TRBD1; size: NA; J: TRBJ2-2; CDR3: CASSVFLIQQGGNTGELFF; DNA: TGTGCCAGCAGCGTATTCCTAATTCAACAGGGGGGGAACACCGGGGAGCTGTTTTTT
length: 14; V: TRBV19; D: NA; size: NA; J: TRBJ1-5; CDR3: CASRLASVDQPQHF; DNA: TGTGCCAGTAGGCTAGCCTCTGTCGATCAGCCCCAGCATTTT
length: 16; V: TRBV5-6; D: NA; size: NA; J: TRBJ1-2; CDR3: CASSLAVSKGGYGYTF; DNA: TGTGCCAGCAGCTTGGCGGTGTCGAAAGGGGGCTATGGCTACACCTTC
length: 15; V: TRBV29-1; D: TRBD2; size: NA; J: TRBJ2-1; CDR3: CSVGLAGNSYNEQFF; DNA: TGCAGCGTTGGACTAGCGGGTAACTCCTACAATGAGCAGTTCTTC
length: 14; V: TRBV9; D: NA; size: once; J: TRBJ2-5; CDR3: CASSVDGGRETQYF; DNA: TGTGCCAGCAGCGTAGATGGAGGACGAGAGACCCAGTACTTC
length: 11; V: TRBV5-4; D: NA; size: NA; J: TRBJ1-2; CDR3: CASSSGSRDTF; DNA: TGTGCCAGCAGCTCAGGGTCCCGCGACACCTTC
length: 14; V: TRBV28; D: NA; size: once; J: TRBJ2-7; CDR3: CASTKRLGSYEQYF; DNA: TGTGCCAGCACCAAACGACTCGGAAGCTACGAGCAGTACTTC
length: 16; V: TRBV27; D: TRBD2; size: NA; J: TRBJ2-5; CDR3: CASSLSGLAGQETQYF; DNA: TGTGCCAGCAGTTTATCGGGCCTAGCGGGTCAAGAGACCCAGTACTTC
length: 13; V: TRBV5-1; D: TRBD1; size: NA; J: TRBJ2-3; CDR3: CASSTGATDTQYF; DNA: TGCGCCAGCTCGACAGGGGCCACAGATACGCAGTATTTT
length: 14; V: TRBV28; D: TRBD1; size: NA; J: TRBJ2-7; CDR3: CASSLGDRAYEQYF; DNA: TGTGCCAGCAGTTTGGGAGACAGGGCCTACGAGCAGTACTTC
length: 15; V: TRBV5-1; D: NA; size: NA; J: TRBJ2-7; CDR3: CASSFTLAAGYEQYF; DNA: TGCGCCAGCAGCTTCACTCTAGCAGCAGGATACGAGCAGTACTTC
length: 16; V: TRBV9; D: NA; size: NA; J: TRBJ2-1; CDR3: CASSVGQRSSYNEQFF; DNA: TGTGCCAGCAGCGTAGGTCAGCGGAGCTCCTACAATGAGCAGTTCTTC
length: 13; V: TRBV5-1; D: TRBD1; size: NA; J: TRBJ2-7; CDR3: CASSSGQGYEQYF; DNA: TGCGCCAGCAGCAGCGGACAGGGCTACGAGCAGTACTTC
length: 16; V: TRBV7-3; D: NA; size: NA; J: TRBJ1-3; CDR3: CASSLNGGWSGNTIYF; DNA: TGTGCCAGCAGCTTAAACGGGGGCTGGTCGGGAAACACCATATATTTT
length: 18; V: TRBV7-8; D: NA; size: few; J: TRBJ1-1; CDR3: CASSSSGGTAPMNTEAFF; DNA: TGTGCCAGCAGCTCCAGTGGAGGTACTGCCCCTATGAACACTGAAGCTTTCTTT
length: 16; V: TRBV27; D: TRBD1; size: NA; J: TRBJ1-1; CDR3: CASSPPTRTGKEGAFF; DNA: TGTGCCAGCAGTCCGCCAACCAGGACAGGGAAAGAGGGAGCTTTCTTT
length: 15; V: TRBV11-2; D: TRBD1; size: NA; J: TRBJ1-1; CDR3: CASSLRTGGGTEAFF; DNA: TGTGCCAGCAGCTTAAGGACAGGGGGAGGCACTGAAGCTTTCTTT